The source of this TCR beta chain is a study of blood T cell repertoires in COVID-19. The data were produced by immunoSEQ multiplex PCR, yet TCRdb's version contains in-frame clones alone and is incomplete. Among about 200,000 clones listed, approximately 90% were seen once. The CDR3 is 17 amino acids. Germline loops: CDR1 LNHDA, CDR2 SQIVND (reference sequence). The V and J ends lost 11 bases and 0 bases, in that order; junction bases with no gene match: 10. V and J are TRBV19 and TRBJ2-3; 14 nucleotides agree with TRBD2. The source material was peripheral blood. The sequence was collected from a man aged 55 to 70 who had recovered from COVID-19. Here the CDR3 DNA reads TGTGCCTCTAGACTAGCGGGAGGGCCGGCTAGCACAGATACGCAGTATTTT. This codes for CASRLAGGPASTDTQYF. The full variable domain, rest sourced from reference TRBV19 and TRBJ2-3, is DGGITQSPKYLFRKEGQNVTLSCEQNLNHDAMYWYRQDPGQGLRLIYYSQIVNDFQKGDIAEGYSVSREKKESFPLTVTSAQKNPTAFYLCASRLAGGPASTDTQYFGPGTRLTVL.